In this sample, the clone carrying this T cell receptor beta chain turned up many times. Its matching antigen is unknown. This entry belongs to a study of prognosis after radiotherapy for stage I lung cancer. Study-wide context: The study included roughly 13 patients with newly diagnosed primary stage I lung tumors and several with oligometastatic NSCLC after surgical resection of the primary tumor. Adenocarcinoma occurred in roughly 13 patients and squamous cell carcinoma in several.

The CDR3 runs 15 residues. V lost 6 bases to trimming and J lost 7 bases, with 24 bases between them. Germline assignment: CDR1 GTSNPN and CDR2 SVGIG (reference sequence). General observations from the study: Diminished Shannon entropy following stereotactic body radiation therapy characterized patients who developed distant metastases. Usage of TRBV and TRBJ genes reportedly differed between metastatic and non-metastatic patients.

The genomic DNA TCR beta CDR3 region underwent two rounds of multiplex PCR. Gene-specific TRBV and TRBJ primers were used in PCR round one. MiXCR was run by TCRdb on the multiplex PCR reads, yielding one entry per CDR3 protein. Here the sample spans around 14,000 distinct CDR3 sequences, 25% to 30% being singletons. V usage is TRBV30 and J usage is TRBJ2-5, with a weak D call TRBD1 (6 bases). The receptor's source is a donor aged 50 or older with non-small cell lung cancer. Here the sequenced sample was PBMCs, taken before or after stereotactic body radiation therapy (not recorded which). CDR3 residues: CACQTATGIHGTQYF. In DNA, the CDR3 is TGTGCCTGCCAAACCGCAACAGGGATTCACGGGACCCAGTACTTC.